This passage covers 8 T cell receptor beta chains from one sample sequenced in a study of blood T cell repertoires in COVID-19. Method: immunoSEQ multiplex PCR; TCRdb's copy keeps in-frame clones and lacks some. The sample gives approximately 41,000 clones, around 89% of which show up once; about 4.6% is in the top ten. The sequenced sample was peripheral blood. The receptors derive from a human donor in a cohort sampled during active COVID-19.

The chain links TRBV9 to TRBJ2-7, with 10 bases lining up with TRBD2. The V and J ends lost 0 bases and 5 bases, in that order; junction bases with no gene match: 5. This CDR3 contains 15 residues. Germline loops: CDR1 SGDLS, CDR2 YYNGEE. CDR3: CASSVAGTSADEQYF. CDR3 DNA: TGTGCCAGCAGCGTAGCTGGGACTAGCGCGGACGAGCAGTACTTC.

The rearrangement uses TRBV27 and TRBJ1-2; 8 positions match TRBD1. Germline CDR1 MNHEY, CDR2 SMNVEV (reference sequence). V shed 2 bases and J 4 bases; nucleotides not matched to a gene: 9. The CDR3 has 16 residues. Written as DNA, the CDR3 is TGTGCCAGCAGTTTAGCTGGACAGGGAAGGATCTATGGCTACACCTTC. It encodes CASSLAGQGRIYGYTF.

The chain combines TRBV7-3 with TRBJ2-1; 14 nucleotides match TRBD2. V gave up 6 bases and J gave up 0 bases; unmatched junction bases: 4. The V gene's germline CDR1 is SGHTA and CDR2 FQGTGA. The CDR3 has 17 amino acids. The CDR3: CASSPGTSGSSYNEQFF. The CDR3 DNA reads TGTGCCAGCAGTCCCGGGACTAGCGGGAGCTCCTACAATGAGCAGTTCTTC. The variable domain in full, completed from reference TRBV7-3 and TRBJ2-1, reads GAGVSQTPSNKVTEKGKYVELRCDPISGHTALYWYRQSLGQGPEFLIYFQGTGAADDSGLPNDRFFAVRPEGSVSTLKIQRTERGDSAVYLCASSPGTSGSSYNEQFFGPGTRLTVL.

This clone showed up just once. This chain joins TRBV30 and TRBJ1-1; D is possibly TRBD1 (6 bases). Germline V gives CDR1 GTSNPN, CDR2 SVGIG (reference sequence). This CDR3 has 12 amino acids. V was clipped by 3 bases and J by 6 bases, with 11 bases between them. The CDR3, as DNA: TGTGCCTGGAGCCCCAGGGGCCCTGAAGCTTTCTTT. Translating gives CAWSPRGPEAFF.

The V and J genes are TRBV24-1 and TRBJ2-1; the match to TRBD2 covers 13 bases. Trimming took 4 bases from V and 7 from J; bases not matched to a gene: 3. Germline V gives CDR1 KGHDR, CDR2 SFDVKD. The CDR3 contains 15 residues. The CDR3 reads CATSEPTSGRNEQFF. Written as DNA, the CDR3 is TGTGCCACCAGTGAGCCGACTAGCGGGAGGAATGAGCAGTTCTTC.

The rearrangement uses TRBV27 and TRBJ1-1; 9 positions match TRBD1. Germline values: CDR1 MNHEY, CDR2 SMNVEV (reference sequence). The CDR3 extends over 17 amino acids. V shed 10 bases and J 0 bases; nucleotides not matched to a gene: 15. The CDR3 sequence is CATSPGTGYPMNTEAFF. In nucleotides, the CDR3 is TGTGCCACGTCCCCCGGGACAGGGTATCCAATGAACACTGAAGCTTTCTTT.

J is TRBJ2-7 and V is TRBV5-4, with a possible D match to TRBD2 (6 bases). Germline V gives CDR1 SGHNT, CDR2 YYREEE (reference sequence). V shed 5 bases and J shed 4 bases, with 16 bases lying between them. CDR3 length: 14 residues. The CDR3 loop is CASRSSGYEYEQYF. The CDR3 DNA follows: TGTGCCAGCAGGTCCAGCGGGTACGAGTACGAGCAGTACTTC.

The chain links TRBV7-3 to TRBJ2-1, with TRBD2 matching over 7 bases. The V segment lost 4 bases and the J segment 0 bases; nucleotides outside the gene matches: 15. The CDR3 is 19 amino acids. Germline CDR1 and CDR2: SGHTA and FQGTGA. CDR3 loop: CASSSPVRSGTGSYNEQFF. The CDR3 bases are TGTGCCAGCAGCTCCCCCGTGAGAAGCGGGACTGGCTCCTACAATGAGCAGTTCTTC. Based on the CDR3 plus reference TRBV7-3 and TRBJ2-1, the full variable domain is GAGVSQTPSNKVTEKGKYVELRCDPISGHTALYWYRQSLGQGPEFLIYFQGTGAADDSGLPNDRFFAVRPEGSVSTLKIQRTERGDSAVYLCASSSPVRSGTGSYNEQFFGPGTRLTVL.